Included here is one T cell receptor (beta chain) sequence, with context. Its target is not known. A much larger clone is a single base away; this may be a read error. Hyperthyroidism patients were newly diagnosed, under 2 months' duration, aged 18 to 65. This record belongs to a study of Graves' ophthalmopathy and Graves' hyperthyroidism. Study findings and constraints: Blood also harbored most expanded thyroid clonotypes above 0.001 frequency. With about 71% sensitivity and approximately 73% specificity, the model predicted ophthalmopathy progression. Separation of ophthalmopathy from stable hyperthyroidism was achieved by a 13-signature model, at approximately 88% sensitivity and roughly 81% specificity.

Amplified TCR beta CDR3 regions were obtained using RNA transcripts as template. Investigators did first-round RT-PCR with HTBI primers, then second-round multiplex PCR. TCRdb independently ran MiXCR on the multiplex PCR reads; one entry per CDR3 protein. The sample holds some 1.1 million distinct CDR3 sequences, about two fifths seen once. The source material was peripheral blood or thyroid tissue (not recorded which). The source of this sequence is an adult man with Graves' hyperthyroidism.

The CDR3 DNA follows: TGTGCCAGCGGTGGGGGACGGGGCCAAGAGACCCAGTACTTC. Protein product: CASGGGRGQETQYF. The chain recombines TRBV6-6 with TRBJ2-5; D could derive from TRBD1 or TRBD2 (5 bases each). The CDR3 totals 14 residues. The germline V and J ends were trimmed by 8 bases and 1 base, with 14 bases remaining between them. Per the germline V gene, CDR1 is MNHNY and CDR2 is SVGAGI (reference sequence).